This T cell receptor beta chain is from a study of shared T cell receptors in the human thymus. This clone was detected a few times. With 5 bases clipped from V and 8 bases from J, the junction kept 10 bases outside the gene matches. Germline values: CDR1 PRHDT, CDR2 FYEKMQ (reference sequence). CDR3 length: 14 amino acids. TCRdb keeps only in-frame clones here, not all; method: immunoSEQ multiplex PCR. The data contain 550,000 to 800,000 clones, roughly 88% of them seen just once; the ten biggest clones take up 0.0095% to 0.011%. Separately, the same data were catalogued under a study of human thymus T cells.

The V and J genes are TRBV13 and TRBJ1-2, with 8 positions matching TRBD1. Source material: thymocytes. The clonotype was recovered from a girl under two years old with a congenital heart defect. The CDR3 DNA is TGTGCCAGCAGCCCACGGCAGGGGGCCGGGGGCTACACCTTC. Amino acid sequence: CASSPRQGAGGYTF.